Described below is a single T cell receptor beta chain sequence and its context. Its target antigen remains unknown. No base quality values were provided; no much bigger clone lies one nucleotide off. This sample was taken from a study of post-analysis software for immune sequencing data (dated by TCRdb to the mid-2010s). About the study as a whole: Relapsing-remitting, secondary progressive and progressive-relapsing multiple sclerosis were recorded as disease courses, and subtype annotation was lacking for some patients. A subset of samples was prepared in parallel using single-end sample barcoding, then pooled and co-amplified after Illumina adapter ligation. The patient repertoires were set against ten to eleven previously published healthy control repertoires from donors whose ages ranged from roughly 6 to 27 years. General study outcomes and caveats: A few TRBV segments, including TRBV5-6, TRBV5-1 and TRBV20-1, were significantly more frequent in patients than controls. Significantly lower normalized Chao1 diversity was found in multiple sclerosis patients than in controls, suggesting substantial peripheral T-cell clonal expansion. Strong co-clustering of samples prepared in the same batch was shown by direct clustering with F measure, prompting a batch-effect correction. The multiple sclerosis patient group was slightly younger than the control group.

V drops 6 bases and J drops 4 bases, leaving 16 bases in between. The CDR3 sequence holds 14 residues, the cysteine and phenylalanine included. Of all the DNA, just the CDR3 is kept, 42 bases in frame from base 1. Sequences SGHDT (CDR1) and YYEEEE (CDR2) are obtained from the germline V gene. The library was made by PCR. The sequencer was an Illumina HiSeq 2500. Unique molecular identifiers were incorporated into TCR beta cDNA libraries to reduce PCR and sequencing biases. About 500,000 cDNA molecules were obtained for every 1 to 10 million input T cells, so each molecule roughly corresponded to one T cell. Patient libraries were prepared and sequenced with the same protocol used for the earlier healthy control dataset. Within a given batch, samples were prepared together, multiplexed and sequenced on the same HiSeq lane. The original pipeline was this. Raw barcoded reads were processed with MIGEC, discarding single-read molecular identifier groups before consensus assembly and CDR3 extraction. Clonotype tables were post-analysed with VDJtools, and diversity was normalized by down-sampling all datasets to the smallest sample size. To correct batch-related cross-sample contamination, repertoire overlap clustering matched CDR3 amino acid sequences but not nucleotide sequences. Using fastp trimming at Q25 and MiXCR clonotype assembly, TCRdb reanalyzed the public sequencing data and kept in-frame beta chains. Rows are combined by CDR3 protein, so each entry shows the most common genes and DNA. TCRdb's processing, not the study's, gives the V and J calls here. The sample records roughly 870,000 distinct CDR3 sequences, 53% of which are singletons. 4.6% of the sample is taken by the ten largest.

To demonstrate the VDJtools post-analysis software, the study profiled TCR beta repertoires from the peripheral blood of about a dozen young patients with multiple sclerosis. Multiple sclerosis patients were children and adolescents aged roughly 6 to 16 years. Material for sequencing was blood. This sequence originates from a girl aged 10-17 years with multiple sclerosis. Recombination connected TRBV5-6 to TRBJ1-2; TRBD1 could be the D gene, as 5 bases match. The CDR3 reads CASIPRGSSYGYTF. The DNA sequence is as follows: TGTGCCAGCATCCCTCGGGGGAGCTCCTATGGCTACACCTTC. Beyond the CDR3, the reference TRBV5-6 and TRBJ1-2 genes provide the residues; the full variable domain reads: DAGVTQSPTHLIKTRGQQVTLRCSPKSGHDTVSWYQQALGQGPQFIFQYYEEEERQRGNFPDRFSGHQFPNYSSELNVNALLLGDSALYLCASIPRGSSYGYTFGSGTRLTVV.